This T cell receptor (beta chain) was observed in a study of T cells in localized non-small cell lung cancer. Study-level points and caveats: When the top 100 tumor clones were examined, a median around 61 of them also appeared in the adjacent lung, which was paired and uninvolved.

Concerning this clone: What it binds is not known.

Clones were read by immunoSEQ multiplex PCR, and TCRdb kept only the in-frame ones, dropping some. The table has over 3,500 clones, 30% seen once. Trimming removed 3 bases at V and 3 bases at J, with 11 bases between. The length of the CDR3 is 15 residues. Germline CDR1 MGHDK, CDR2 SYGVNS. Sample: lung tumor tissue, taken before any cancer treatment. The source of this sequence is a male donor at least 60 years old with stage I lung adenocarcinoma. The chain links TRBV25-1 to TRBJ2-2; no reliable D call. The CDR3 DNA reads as TGTGCCAGCAGTGAGTCGGCAGTCTACACCGGGGAGCTGTTTTTT. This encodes CASSESAVYTGELFF.